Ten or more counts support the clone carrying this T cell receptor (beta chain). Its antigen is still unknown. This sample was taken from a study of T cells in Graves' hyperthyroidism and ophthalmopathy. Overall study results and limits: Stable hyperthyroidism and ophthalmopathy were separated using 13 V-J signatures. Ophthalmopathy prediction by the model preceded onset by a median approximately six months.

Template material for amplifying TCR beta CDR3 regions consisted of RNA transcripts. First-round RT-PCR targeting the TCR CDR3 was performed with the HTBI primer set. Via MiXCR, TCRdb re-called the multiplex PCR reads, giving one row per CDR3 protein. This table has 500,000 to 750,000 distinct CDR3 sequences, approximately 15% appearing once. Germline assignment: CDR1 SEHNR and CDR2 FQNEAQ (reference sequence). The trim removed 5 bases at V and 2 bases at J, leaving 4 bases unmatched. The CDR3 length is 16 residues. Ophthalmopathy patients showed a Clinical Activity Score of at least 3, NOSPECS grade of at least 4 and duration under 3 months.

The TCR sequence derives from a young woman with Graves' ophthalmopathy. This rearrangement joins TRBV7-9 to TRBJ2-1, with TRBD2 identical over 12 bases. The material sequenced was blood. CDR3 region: CASSPWTSGAYNEQFF. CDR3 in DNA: TGTGCCAGCAGCCCTTGGACTAGCGGGGCCTACAATGAGCAGTTCTTC. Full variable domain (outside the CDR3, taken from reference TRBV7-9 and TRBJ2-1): DTGVSQNPRHKITKRGQNVTFRCDPISEHNRLYWYRQTLGQGPEFLTYFQNEAQLEKSRLLSDRFSAERPKGSFSTLEIQRTEQGDSAMYLCASSPWTSGAYNEQFFGPGTRLTVL.